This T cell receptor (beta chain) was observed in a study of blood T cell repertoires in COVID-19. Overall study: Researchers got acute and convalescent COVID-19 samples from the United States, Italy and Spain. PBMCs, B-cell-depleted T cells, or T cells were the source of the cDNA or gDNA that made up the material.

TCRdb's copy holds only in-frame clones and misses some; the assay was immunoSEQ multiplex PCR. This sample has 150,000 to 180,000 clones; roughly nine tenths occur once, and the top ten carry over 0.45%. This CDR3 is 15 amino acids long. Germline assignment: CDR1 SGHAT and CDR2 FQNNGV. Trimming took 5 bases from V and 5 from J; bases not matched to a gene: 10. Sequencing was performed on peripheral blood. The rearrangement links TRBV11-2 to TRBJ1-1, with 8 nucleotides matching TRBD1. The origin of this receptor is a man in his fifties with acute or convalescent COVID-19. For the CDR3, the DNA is TGTGCCAGCAGCCCCAGGACAGGGAGGGGGACTGAAGCTTTCTTT. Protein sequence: CASSPRTGRGTEAFF. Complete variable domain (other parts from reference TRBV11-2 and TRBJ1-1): EAGVAQSPRYKIIEKRQSVAFWCNPISGHATLYWYQQILGQGPKLLIQFQNNGVVDDSQLPKDRFSAERLKGVDSTLKIQPAKLEDSAVYLCASSPRTGRGTEAFFGQGTRLTVV.